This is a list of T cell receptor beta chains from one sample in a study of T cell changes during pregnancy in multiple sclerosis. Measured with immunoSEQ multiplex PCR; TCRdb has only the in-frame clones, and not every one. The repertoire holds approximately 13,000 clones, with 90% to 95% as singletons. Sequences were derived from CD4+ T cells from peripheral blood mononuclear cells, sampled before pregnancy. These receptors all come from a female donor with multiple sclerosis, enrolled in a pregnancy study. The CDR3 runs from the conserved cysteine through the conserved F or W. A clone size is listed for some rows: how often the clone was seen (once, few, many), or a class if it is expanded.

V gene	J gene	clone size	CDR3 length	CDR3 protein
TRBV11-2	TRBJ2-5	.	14	CASSFLQGKETQYF
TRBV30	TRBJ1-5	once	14	CAWSVWGPNQPQHF
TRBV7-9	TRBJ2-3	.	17	CASSLDLAGGFTDTQYF
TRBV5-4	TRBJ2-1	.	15	CASSVPGGEMSEQFF
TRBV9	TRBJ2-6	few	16	CASSATEGAGANVLTF
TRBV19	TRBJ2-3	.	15	CASSRLAGSTDTQYF
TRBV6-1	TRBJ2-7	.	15	CASSERGGGIYEQYF
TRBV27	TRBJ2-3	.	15	CASSWGGTITDTQYF
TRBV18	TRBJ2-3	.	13	CASSAGGTDTQYF
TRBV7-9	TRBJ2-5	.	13	CASSPSLPGTQYF
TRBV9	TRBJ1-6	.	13	CASSVVSGYPLHF
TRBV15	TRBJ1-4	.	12	CATSEIGEKLFF
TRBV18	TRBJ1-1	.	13	CASSPRDDTEAFF
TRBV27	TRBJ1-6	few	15	CASSFGTGASSPLHF
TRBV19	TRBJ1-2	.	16	CASSKRTGPFEYGYTF
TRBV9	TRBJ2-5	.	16	CASSVAGGGAGETQYF
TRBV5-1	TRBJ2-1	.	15	CASSLVAGGPNEQFF
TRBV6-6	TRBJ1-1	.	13	CASSLDRRGQAFF
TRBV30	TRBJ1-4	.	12	CAWSGPQLKLFF
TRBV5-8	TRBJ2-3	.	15	CASSFAGKSTDTQYF
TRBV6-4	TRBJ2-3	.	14	CASSARLYSDTQYF
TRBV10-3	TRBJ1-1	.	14	CASTHELGAAEAFF
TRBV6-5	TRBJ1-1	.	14	CASSRQDRDTEAFF
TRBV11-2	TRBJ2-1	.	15	CASSLGDRGYNEQFF
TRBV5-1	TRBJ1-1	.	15	CASSLMGAQNTEAFF
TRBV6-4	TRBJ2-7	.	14	CASSGDRSSYEQYF
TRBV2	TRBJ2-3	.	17	CASSEAALGGGADTQYF
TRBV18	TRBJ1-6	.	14	CASSLGTALSTLHF
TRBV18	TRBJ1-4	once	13	CASSPGLGEKLFF
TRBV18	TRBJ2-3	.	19	CASSPPGTGGLLGSDTQYF
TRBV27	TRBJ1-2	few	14	CASSFLPASYGYTF
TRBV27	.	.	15	CASSSNKRGGYEQYF
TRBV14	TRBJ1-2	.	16	CASSPRPGQGGYGYTF
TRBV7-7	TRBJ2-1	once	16	CASSRNAWGLRNEQFF
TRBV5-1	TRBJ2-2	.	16	CASSLALSGNTGELFF
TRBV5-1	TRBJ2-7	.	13	CASSLASSYEQYF
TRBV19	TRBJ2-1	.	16	CASSISNGGVYNEQFF
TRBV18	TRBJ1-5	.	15	CASSPRGQGDQPQHF
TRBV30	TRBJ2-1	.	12	CAWSVLVHEQFF
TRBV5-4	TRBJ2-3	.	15	CASSGGLAGTDTQYF
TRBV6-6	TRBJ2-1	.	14	CASSYSRVYNEQFF
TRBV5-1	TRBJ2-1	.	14	CASSLRQDYNEQFF
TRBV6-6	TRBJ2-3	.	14	CATRGEGTSDTQYF
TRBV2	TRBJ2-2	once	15	CASFGLAGGAGELFF
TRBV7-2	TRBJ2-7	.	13	CASSFSGVYEQYF
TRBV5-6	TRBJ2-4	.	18	CASSARPWTVVAKNIQYF
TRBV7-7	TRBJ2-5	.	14	CASSLRGSQETQYF
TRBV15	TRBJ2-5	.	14	CATSSEGAQETQYF
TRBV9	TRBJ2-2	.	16	CASSGALGARTGELFF
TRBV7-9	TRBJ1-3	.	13	CASSRQGENTIYF
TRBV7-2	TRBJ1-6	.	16	CASSSWDATRGSPLHF
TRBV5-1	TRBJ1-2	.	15	CASSLARQNSYGYTF
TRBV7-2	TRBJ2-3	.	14	CASSPPGLAGGQYF